A single sample gave rise to the 21 T cell receptor beta chains below, sequenced in a study of molecular identifiers for immune sequencing clone quantification. One entry per CDR3 protein results from TCRdb running MiXCR on the PCR reads. The sample comprises under 600,000 distinct CDR3 sequences, 20% to 25% of which are singletons, and approximately 0.84% rests with the top ten. Source material: naive CD8+ T cells from blood, with Jurkat cell RNA spiked in. The sample's subset: FACS-sorted CD8+CD4-CCR7+CD45RA+ naive T cells. These receptors originate from a human donor in good health. Some libraries in this study had Jurkat cell RNA spiked in.

At least ten counts were recorded for this clonotype. The J gene is TRBJ1-1, the V gene TRBV7-7, with D unclear. The CDR3 loop spans 14 amino acids. Germline CDR1 reads SSHAT; CDR2 reads FNYEAQ (reference sequence). Between the trimmed V and J ends, which lost 5 bases and 0 bases, there was a span of 10 bases. The DNA for the CDR3 is TGTGCCAGCAGCCCTTACCTGGTGAACACTGAAGCTTTCTTT. It yields the protein CASSPYLVNTEAFF.

This chain uses TRBV3-1 with TRBJ2-7; D is unresolved. CDR3 size: 15 residues. Per the germline V gene, CDR1 is LGHDT and CDR2 is YNNKEL (reference sequence). V was pared by 2 bases and J by 0 bases, with 11 bases between. The CDR3, as DNA: TGTGCCAGCAGCCAAAGTCTTTTTCCCTCCTACGAGCAGTACTTC. Amino acid sequence: CASSQSLFPSYEQYF.

A word on this clonotype: A much more abundant neighbour one base away suggests this may be a read error. V and J are TRBV5-6 and TRBJ1-1, with a weak D call TRBD1 (5 bases). Between the trimmed V and J ends, which lost 2 bases and 7 bases, there was a span of 24 bases. There are 17 residues in the CDR3. CDR1 and CDR2 (germline): SGHDT, YYEEEE. In DNA, the CDR3 is TGTGCCAGCAGCTTAGGGACGGCTGCCCCAGGACTCAATGAAGCTTTCTTT. Amino acids: CASSLGTAAPGLNEAFF.

In this sample, this clonotype turned up a few times. The chain uses TRBV27 and TRBJ2-5, with D perhaps matching TRBD1 (6 bases). Germline CDR1 MNHEY, CDR2 SMNVEV (reference sequence). The CDR3 totals 15 residues. Between the trimmed V and J ends, which lost 6 bases and 0 bases, there was a span of 14 bases. The CDR3 DNA reads as TGTGCCAGCAGATCTTGGGGGCCGTACCAAGAGACCCAGTACTTC. Encoded protein: CASRSWGPYQETQYF.

This clonotype came up a few times. The V gene is TRBV11-2, the J gene TRBJ2-4; the D is unclear. CDR3 length: 15 residues. V gave up 3 bases and J gave up 0 bases, with 9 bases separating them. The germline gives CDR1 SGHAT, CDR2 FQNNGV. The CDR3 sequence is CASSFSKLAKNIQYF. Here the CDR3 DNA reads TGTGCCAGCAGCTTTAGTAAACTAGCCAAAAACATTCAGTACTTC.

This clonotype has ten or more counts. The DNA of the CDR3 is TGCGCCAGCAGCTTGGCAGATACGAGAGATACGCAGTATTTT. Its translation is CASSLADTRDTQYF. This chain connects TRBV5-1 to TRBJ2-3, with D unresolved. Trimming cost V 0 bases and J 5 bases, with 10 bases left between them. Germline V CDR1 and CDR2: SGHRS, YFSETQ. The CDR3 runs 14 residues. The variable domain in full, completed from reference TRBV5-1 and TRBJ2-3, reads KAGVTQTPRYLIKTRGQQVTLSCSPISGHRSVSWYQQTPGQGLQFLFEYFSETQRNKGNFPGRFSGRQFSNSRSEMNVSTLELGDSALYLCASSLADTRDTQYFGPGTRLTVL.

For this clonotype: A single base separates this from a much larger clone, so it may be a read error. The rearrangement joins TRBV12-3 or TRBV12-4 to TRBJ1-1; 7 nucleotides align to TRBD1. CDR3 length equals 14 residues. The CDR3 DNA sequence: TGTGCCAGCAATTTACCGACAGGGCTCGCTGAAGCTTTCTTT. Translation gives CASNLPTGLAEAFF.

This clonotype occurred a few times. This chain uses TRBV30 with TRBJ2-7; the match to TRBD1 covers 8 bases. V was pared by 1 base and J by 3 bases, with 2 bases of the junction left unmatched. CDR1 is GTSNPN, CDR2 SVGIG, per germline (reference sequence). CDR3 length: 13 residues. The CDR3 protein is CAWSADRGYEQYF. As DNA, the CDR3 is TGTGCCTGGAGTGCAGACAGGGGCTACGAGCAGTACTTC.

Only one count was recorded for this clonotype. The germline gene is not matched at one end of the junction; a read error may be the cause. The chain recombines TRBV28 with TRBJ1-1; D is unresolved. The CDR3 is 13 residues long. Germline values: CDR1 MDHEN, CDR2 SYDVKM. The CDR3 spells CASLGSLNTEAFF. The DNA of the CDR3 is TGTGCCAGCTTAGGCAGCTTGAACACTGAGGCTTTCTTT.

This clonotype was counted many times. Here the CDR3 DNA reads TGTGCCAGCATCCCATTTTCCCCTTACGAGCAGTTCTTC. Its translation: CASIPFSPYEQFF. This chain connects TRBV2 to TRBJ2-7, with D unresolved. Matching the DNA end better, TRBJ2-1 makes the J call doubtful. There are 13 residues in the CDR3. Germline V gene data show CDR1 as SNHLY and CDR2 as FYNNEI.

In its sample, this clonotype was seen many times. This rearrangement joins TRBV4-1 to TRBJ1-1; 7 nucleotides agree with TRBD1. The CDR3 loop spans 15 amino acids. The V segment lost 1 base and the J segment 8 bases; nucleotides outside the gene matches: 10. Per the germline V gene, CDR1 is MGHRA and CDR2 is YSYEKL. The CDR3 reads CASSQAFSGTVEAFF. The CDR3 DNA reads TGCGCCAGCAGCCAAGCTTTCAGTGGGACAGTAGAAGCTTTCTTT.

A word on this clonotype: A read error may be the cause here, since a much bigger clone is one base away. The chain couples TRBV28 to TRBJ2-7; no reliable D call. The CDR3 runs to 17 residues. Germline-derived CDR1 and CDR2 are MDHEN and SYDVKM. V lost 3 bases to trimming and J lost 2 bases, with 20 bases between them. The CDR3: CASSLQKLADAAYEQYF. CDR3 in DNA: TGTGCCAGCAGTTTGCAGAAGTTGGCAGATGCGGCCTACGAGCAGTACTTC.

This clonotype was found many times. This rearrangement joins TRBV29-1 to TRBJ2-7; TRBD1 matches at 7 bases. The CDR3 contains 16 residues. The ends lost 4 bases at V and 5 bases at J; junction bases unmatched: 17. CDR1 and CDR2 (germline): SQVTM, ANQGSEA. The CDR3 DNA is TGCAGCGTTGGGGCTGAGACAAGACAGGGTCGGGACGAGCAGTACTTC. Amino acids: CSVGAETRQGRDEQYF.

This clonotype has just one count. At one end, the junction sequence differs from germline, possibly due to a read error. V gene TRBV28 combines with J gene TRBJ1-3; D is uncertain. The CDR3 is made up of 15 amino acids. Germline V lookup: CDR1 MDHEN, CDR2 SYDVKM. The CDR3 reads CASSPTRYSENTIYF. For the CDR3, the DNA is TGTGCCAGCAGCCCAACGCGATACTCTGAAAACACCATATATTTT. The whole variable domain, remainder taken from reference TRBV28 and TRBJ1-3, is DVKVTQSSRYLVKRTGEKVFLECVQDMDHENMFWYRQDPGLGLRLIYFSYDVKMKEKGDIPEGYSVSREKKERFSLILESASTNQTSMYLCASSPTRYSENTIYFGEGSWLTVV.

The sample holds many counts of this clonotype. The rearrangement joins TRBV6-2 or TRBV6-3 to TRBJ2-3; the match to TRBD2 covers 12 bases. V shed 0 bases and J 6 bases; nucleotides not matched to a gene: 7. The CDR3 contains 17 residues. The V gene's germline CDR1 is MNHEY and CDR2 SVGEGT. The CDR3 DNA follows: TGTGCCAGCAGTTACTCGACTAGCGGGAGTATATGGGATACGCAGTATTTT. Protein sequence: CASSYSTSGSIWDTQYF.

This clonotype came up a few times. The chain combines TRBV6-2 or TRBV6-3 with TRBJ2-7; TRBD2 might be the D (5 bases). Per germline, CDR1 MNHEY and CDR2 SVGEGT. This CDR3 is built from 12 residues. The germline V and J ends were trimmed by 8 bases and 4 bases, with 12 bases remaining between them. For the CDR3, the DNA is TGTGCCAGCCGTCGGGGAATATACGAGCAGTACTTC. Its translation: CASRRGIYEQYF.

The sample holds a few counts of this clonotype. J is TRBJ2-7 and V is TRBV20-1, with unresolved D. Germline V gives CDR1 DFQATT, CDR2 SNEGSKA (reference sequence). Between the trimmed V and J ends, which lost 2 bases and 3 bases, there was a span of 11 bases. This CDR3 contains 13 residues. The CDR3 spells CSARRQNNYEQYF. The CDR3 DNA reads TGCAGTGCTAGACGCCAGAACAACTACGAGCAGTACTTC.

The J gene is TRBJ2-7, the V gene TRBV7-2, with 10 bases that match TRBD1. The CDR3 sequence is 16 residues long. Trimming took 3 bases from V and 2 from J; bases not matched to a gene: 7. CDR1 and CDR2 (germline): SGHTA, FQGNSA. The CDR3 coding sequence is TGTGCCAGCAGCTTTACGGGGACAGGGGCTCCCTACGAGCAGTACTTC. As protein: CASSFTGTGAPYEQYF.

This clonotype was counted a few times. V and J are TRBV9 and TRBJ1-1; D unresolved. CDR3 length equals 13 residues. Trimming took off 3 bases at V and 0 bases at J, with 6 bases between the two ends. CDR1 and CDR2 (germline): SGDLS, YYNGEE. CDR3 sequence (DNA): TGTGCCAGCAGCGGGATAATGAACACTGAAGCTTTCTTT. It specifies CASSGIMNTEAFF.

The sample holds many counts of this clonotype. The chain uses TRBV27 and TRBJ2-7; 7 positions match TRBD1. CDR1 is MNHEY, CDR2 SMNVEV, per germline (reference sequence). The V and J ends lost 6 bases and 3 bases, in that order; junction bases with no gene match: 8. There are 14 residues in the CDR3. The CDR3 region is CASSTRQGYYEQYF. Written as DNA, the CDR3 is TGTGCCAGCAGCACCCGACAGGGTTACTACGAGCAGTACTTC.

This clonotype appeared many times. The CDR3 sequence is CASSQETATYNEQFF. The DNA for the CDR3 is TGCGCCAGCAGCCAAGAGACAGCGACCTACAATGAGCAGTTCTTC. V gene TRBV4-3 combines with J gene TRBJ2-1, with a weak D call TRBD1 (5 bases). Germline V lookup: CDR1 LGHNA, CDR2 YSLEER. The CDR3 length is 15 residues. Deletions cut 0 bases from V and 2 bases from J, with 8 bases between.